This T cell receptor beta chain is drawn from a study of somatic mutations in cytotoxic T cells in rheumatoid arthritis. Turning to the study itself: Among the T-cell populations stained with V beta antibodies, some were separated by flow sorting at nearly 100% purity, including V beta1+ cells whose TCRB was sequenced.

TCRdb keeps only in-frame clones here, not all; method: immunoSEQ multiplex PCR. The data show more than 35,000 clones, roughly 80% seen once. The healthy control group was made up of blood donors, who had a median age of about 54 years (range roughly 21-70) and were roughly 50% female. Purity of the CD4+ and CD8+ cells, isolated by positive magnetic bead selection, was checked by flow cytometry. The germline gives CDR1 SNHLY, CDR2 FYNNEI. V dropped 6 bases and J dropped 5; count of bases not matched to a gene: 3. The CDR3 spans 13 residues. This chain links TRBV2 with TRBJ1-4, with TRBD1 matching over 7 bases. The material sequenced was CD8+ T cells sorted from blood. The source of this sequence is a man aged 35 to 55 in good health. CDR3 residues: CASRQGLNEKLFF. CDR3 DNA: TGTGCCAGCAGACAGGGGTTAAATGAAAAACTGTTTTTT.